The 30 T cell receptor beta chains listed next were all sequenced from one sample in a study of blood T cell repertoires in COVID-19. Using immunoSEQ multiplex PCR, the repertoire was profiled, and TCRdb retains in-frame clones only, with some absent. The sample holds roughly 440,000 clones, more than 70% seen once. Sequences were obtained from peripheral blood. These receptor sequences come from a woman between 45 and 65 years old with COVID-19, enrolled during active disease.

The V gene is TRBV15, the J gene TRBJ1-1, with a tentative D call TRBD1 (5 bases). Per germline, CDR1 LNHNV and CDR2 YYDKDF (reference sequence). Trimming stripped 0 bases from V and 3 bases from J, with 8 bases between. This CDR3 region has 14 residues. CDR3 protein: CATSREWGDTEAFF. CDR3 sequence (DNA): TGTGCCACCAGCAGAGAGTGGGGGGACACTGAAGCTTTCTTT. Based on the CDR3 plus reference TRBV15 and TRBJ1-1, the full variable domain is DAMVIQNPRYQVTQFGKPVTLSCSQTLNHNVMYWYQQKSSQAPKLLFHYYDKDFNNEADTPDNFQSRRPNTSFCFLDIRSPGLGDTAMYLCATSREWGDTEAFFGQGTRLTVV.

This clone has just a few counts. The CDR3 sequence is CASSVGHDQPQHF. CDR3 nucleotides: TGTGCCAGCAGCGTGGGACATGACCAGCCCCAGCATTTT. The J gene is TRBJ1-5, the V gene TRBV5-6; D is perhaps TRBD1 (6 bases). This CDR3 spans 13 amino acids. V lost 4 bases, J lost 7 bases, and 12 bases lay in between. Per the germline V gene, CDR1 is SGHDT and CDR2 is YYEEEE.

CDR3 nucleotides: TGTGCCAGCAGCTTGGGACAGGGGGCGCCTCAGCCCCAGCATTTT. Its protein product is CASSLGQGAPQPQHF. This sequence joins TRBV5-6 and TRBJ1-5; 10 bases map to TRBD1. Unmatched junction bases numbered 3, after V lost 0 bases and J lost 6 bases. The germline gives CDR1 SGHDT, CDR2 YYEEEE. This CDR3 comprises 15 residues. The complete variable domain, with remaining parts taken from reference TRBV5-6 and TRBJ1-5, reads DAGVTQSPTHLIKTRGQQVTLRCSPKSGHDTVSWYQQALGQGPQFIFQYYEEEERQRGNFPDRFSGHQFPNYSSELNVNALLLGDSALYLCASSLGQGAPQPQHFGDGTRLSIL.

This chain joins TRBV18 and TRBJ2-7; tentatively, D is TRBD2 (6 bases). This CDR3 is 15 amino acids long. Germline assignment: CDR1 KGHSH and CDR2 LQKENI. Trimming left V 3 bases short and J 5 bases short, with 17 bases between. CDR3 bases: TGTGCCAGCTCACCCGGCGCAACTAGCAACCACGAGCAGTACTTC. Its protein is CASSPGATSNHEQYF.

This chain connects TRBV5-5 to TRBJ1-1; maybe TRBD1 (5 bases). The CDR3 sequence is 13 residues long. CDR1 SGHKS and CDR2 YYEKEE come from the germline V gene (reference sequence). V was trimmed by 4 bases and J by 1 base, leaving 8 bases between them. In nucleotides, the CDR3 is TGTGCCAGCAGCCGCACAGGGAACACTGAAGCTTTCTTT. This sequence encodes CASSRTGNTEAFF.

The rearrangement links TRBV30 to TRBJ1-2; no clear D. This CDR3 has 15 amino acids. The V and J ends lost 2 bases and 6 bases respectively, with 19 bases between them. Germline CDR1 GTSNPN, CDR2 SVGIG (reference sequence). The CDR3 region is CAWSNPSLAGNGYTF. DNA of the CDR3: TGTGCCTGGAGTAACCCCTCCCTAGCCGGGAATGGCTACACCTTC.

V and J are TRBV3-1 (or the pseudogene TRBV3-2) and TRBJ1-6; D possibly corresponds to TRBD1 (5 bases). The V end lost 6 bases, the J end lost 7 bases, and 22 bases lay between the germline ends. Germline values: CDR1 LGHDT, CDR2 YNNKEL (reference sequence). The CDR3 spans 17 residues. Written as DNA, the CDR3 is TGTGCCAGCAGTCACAGCGCCCTCACAGGTCCCAATTCACCCCTCCACTTT. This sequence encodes CASSHSALTGPNSPLHF.

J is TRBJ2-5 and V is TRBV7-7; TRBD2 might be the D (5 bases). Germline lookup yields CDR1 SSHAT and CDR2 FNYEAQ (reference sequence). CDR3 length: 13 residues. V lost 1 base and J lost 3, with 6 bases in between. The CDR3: CASSLDGEETQYF. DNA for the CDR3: TGTGCCAGCAGCTTAGACGGGGAAGAGACCCAGTACTTC.

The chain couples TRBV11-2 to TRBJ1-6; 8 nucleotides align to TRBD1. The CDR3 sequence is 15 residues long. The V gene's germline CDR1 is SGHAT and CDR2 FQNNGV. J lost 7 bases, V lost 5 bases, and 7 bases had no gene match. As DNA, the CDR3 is TGTGCCAGCAGCCCTTCAGGGGGCGGCAATTCACCCCTCCACTTT. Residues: CASSPSGGGNSPLHF.

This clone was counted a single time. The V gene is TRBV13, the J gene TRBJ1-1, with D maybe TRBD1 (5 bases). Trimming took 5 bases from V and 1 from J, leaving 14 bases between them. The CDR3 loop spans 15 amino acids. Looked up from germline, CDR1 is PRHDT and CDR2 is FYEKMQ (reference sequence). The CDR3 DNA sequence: TGTGCCAGCAGCCCATTGACAGATCCGAACACTGAAGCTTTCTTT. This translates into CASSPLTDPNTEAFF.

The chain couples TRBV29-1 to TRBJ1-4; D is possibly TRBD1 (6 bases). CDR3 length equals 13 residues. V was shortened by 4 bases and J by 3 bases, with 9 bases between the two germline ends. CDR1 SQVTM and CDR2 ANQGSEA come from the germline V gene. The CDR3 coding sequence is TGCAGCGTTGTACAGGGCTCTAATGAAAAACTGTTTTTT. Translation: CSVVQGSNEKLFF.

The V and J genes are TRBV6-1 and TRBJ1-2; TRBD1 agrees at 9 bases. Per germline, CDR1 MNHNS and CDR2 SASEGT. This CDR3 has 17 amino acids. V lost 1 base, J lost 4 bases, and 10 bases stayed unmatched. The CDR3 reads CASSEDGPGQGFYGYTF. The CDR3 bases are TGTGCCAGCAGTGAAGATGGACCGGGACAGGGTTTCTATGGCTACACCTTC.

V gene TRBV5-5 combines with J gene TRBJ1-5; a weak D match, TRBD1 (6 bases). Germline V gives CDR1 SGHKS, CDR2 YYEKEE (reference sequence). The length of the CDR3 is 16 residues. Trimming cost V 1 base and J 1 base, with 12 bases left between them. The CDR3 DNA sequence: TGTGCCAGCAGCTTGATAGGGGGAGCGAGCAATCAGCCCCAGCATTTT. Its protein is CASSLIGGASNQPQHF.

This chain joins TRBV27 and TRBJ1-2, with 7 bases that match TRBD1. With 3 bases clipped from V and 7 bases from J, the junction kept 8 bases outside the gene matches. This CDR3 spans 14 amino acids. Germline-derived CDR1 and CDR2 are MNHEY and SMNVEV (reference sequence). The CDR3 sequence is CASSLAGTATGYTF. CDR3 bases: TGTGCCAGCAGTTTGGCAGGGACAGCGACTGGCTACACCTTC.

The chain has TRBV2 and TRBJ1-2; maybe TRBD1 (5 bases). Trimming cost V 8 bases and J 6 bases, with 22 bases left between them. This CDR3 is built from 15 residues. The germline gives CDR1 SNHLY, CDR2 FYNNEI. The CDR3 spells CASRGIDFRDNGYTF. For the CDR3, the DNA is TGTGCCAGCCGCGGAATTGATTTCAGGGATAATGGCTACACCTTC.

The CDR3 sequence is CASSLDATNYGYTF. CDR3 DNA sequence: TGCGCCAGCAGCTTGGACGCCACAAACTATGGCTACACCTTC. The gene calls are TRBV5-1 and TRBJ1-2, with D uncertain. CDR1 and CDR2 (germline): SGHRS, YFSETQ. V gave up 0 bases and J gave up 2 bases, with 8 bases separating them. The CDR3 is 14 residues long.

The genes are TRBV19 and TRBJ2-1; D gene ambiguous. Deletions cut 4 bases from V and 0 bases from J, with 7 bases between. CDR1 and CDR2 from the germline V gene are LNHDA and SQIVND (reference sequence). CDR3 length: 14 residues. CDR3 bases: TGTGCCAGTAGTACTCAGTACTCCTACAATGAGCAGTTCTTC. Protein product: CASSTQYSYNEQFF.

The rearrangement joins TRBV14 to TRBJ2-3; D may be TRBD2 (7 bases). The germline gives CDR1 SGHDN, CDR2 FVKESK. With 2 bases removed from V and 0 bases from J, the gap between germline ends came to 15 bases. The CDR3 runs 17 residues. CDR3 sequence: CASSQYIGGPSTDTQYF. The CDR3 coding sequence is TGTGCCAGCAGCCAATATATCGGGGGGCCTAGCACAGATACGCAGTATTTT.

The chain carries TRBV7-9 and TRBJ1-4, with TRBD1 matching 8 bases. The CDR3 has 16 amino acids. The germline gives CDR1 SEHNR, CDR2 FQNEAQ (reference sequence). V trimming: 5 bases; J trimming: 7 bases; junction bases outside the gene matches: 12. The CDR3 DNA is TGTGCCAGCAGCCCCTTCGTCAGGGGGCGTCCTGAAAAACTGTTTTTT. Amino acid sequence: CASSPFVRGRPEKLFF.

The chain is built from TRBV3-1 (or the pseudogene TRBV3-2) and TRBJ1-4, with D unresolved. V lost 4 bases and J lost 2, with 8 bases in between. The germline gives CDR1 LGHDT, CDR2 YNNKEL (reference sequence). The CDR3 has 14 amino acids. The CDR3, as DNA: TGTGCCAGCAGCCCTTACATCACTAATGAAAAACTGTTTTTT. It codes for CASSPYITNEKLFF.

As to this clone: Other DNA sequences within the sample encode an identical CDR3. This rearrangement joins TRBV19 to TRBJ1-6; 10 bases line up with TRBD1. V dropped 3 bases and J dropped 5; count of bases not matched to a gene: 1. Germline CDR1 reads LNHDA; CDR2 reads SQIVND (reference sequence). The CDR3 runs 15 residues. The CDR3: CASSIGTGDNSPLHF. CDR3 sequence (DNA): TGTGCCAGTAGTATCGGGACAGGGGATAATTCACCCCTCCACTTT.

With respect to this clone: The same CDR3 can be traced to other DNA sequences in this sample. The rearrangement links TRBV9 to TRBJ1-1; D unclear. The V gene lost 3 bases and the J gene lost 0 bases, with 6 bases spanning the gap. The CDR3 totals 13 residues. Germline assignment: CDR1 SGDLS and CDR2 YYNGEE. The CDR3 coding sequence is TGTGCCAGCAGCGCGACTATGAACACTGAAGCTTTCTTT. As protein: CASSATMNTEAFF.

The CDR3 DNA sequence: TGTGCCGTCCGGGACTACCCTTCAGATACGCAGTATTTT. It translates to CAVRDYPSDTQYF. The genes are TRBV27 and TRBJ2-3, with 7 bases aligning to TRBD2. Germline V lookup: CDR1 MNHEY, CDR2 SMNVEV (reference sequence). V was clipped by 11 bases and J by 4 bases; unmatched bases: 9. The CDR3 covers 13 residues.

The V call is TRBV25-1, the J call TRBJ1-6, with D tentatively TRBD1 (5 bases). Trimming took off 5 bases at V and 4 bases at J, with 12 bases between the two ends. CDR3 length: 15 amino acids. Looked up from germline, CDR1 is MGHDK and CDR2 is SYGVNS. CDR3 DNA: TGTGCCAGCAGTCGGGAGGGGCATTATAATTCACCCCTCCACTTT. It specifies CASSREGHYNSPLHF.

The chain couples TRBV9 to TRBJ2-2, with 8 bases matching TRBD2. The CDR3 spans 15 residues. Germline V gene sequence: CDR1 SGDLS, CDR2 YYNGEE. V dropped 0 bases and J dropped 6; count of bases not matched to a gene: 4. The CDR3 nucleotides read TGTGCCAGCAGCGTAGCCGCCGGGAGGGCCGGGGAGCTGTTTTTT. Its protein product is CASSVAAGRAGELFF.

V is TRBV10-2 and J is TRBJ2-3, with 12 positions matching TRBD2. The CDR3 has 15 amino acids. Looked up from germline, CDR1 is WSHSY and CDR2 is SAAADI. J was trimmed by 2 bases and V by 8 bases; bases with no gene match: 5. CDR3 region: CASRLAGEHTDTQYF. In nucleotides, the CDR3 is TGCGCCAGCCGACTAGCGGGGGAGCACACAGATACGCAGTATTTT.

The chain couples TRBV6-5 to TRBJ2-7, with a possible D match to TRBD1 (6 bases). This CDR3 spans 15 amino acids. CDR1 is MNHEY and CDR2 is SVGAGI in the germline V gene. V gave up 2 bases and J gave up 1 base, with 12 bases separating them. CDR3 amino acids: CASSYGPGESYEQYF. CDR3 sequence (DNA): TGTGCCAGCAGTTACGGGCCAGGGGAGTCCTACGAGCAGTACTTC.

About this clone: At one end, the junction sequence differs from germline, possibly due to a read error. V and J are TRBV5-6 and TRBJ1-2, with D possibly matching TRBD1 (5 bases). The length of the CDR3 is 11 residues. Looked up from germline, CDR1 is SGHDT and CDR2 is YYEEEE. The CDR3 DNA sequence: TGTGCCAGCAGCTTGGTGGGTGGGGCGGCCTTC. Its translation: CASSLVGGAAF. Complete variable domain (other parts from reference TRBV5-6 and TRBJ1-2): DAGVTQSPTHLIKTRGQQVTLRCSPKSGHDTVSWYQQALGQGPQFIFQYYEEEERQRGNFPDRFSGHQFPNYSSELNVNALLLGDSALYLCASSLVGGAAFGSGTRLTVV.

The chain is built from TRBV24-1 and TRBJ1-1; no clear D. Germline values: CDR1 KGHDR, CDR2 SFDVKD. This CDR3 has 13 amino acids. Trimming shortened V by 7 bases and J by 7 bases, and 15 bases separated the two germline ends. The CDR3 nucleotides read TGTGCCACCAGGACGGAAGGTCGCGGTGAAGCTTTCTTT. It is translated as CATRTEGRGEAFF.

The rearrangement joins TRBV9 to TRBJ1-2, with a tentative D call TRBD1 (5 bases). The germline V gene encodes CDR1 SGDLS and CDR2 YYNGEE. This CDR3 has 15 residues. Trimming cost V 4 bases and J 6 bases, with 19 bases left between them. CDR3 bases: TGTGCCAGCAGCCTCGGGACTTCCGGCCTCGATGGCTACACCTTC. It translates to CASSLGTSGLDGYTF.